Each of the 19 T cell receptor beta chains below was sequenced from the same sample in a study of control samples from healthy donors and cancer patients. Only in-frame clones appear in the TCRdb table, and some are missing; sequencing was by immunoSEQ multiplex PCR. Counted here are under 85,000 clones, about 79% occurring once; the ten biggest clones make up around a tenth. The sample comprised PBMCs. The receptors were sampled from a man in his fifties or sixties with head and neck cancer.

This chain links TRBV18 with TRBJ2-1; TRBD2 aligns across 14 bases. Germline loops: CDR1 KGHSH, CDR2 LQKENI. With 1 base clipped from V and 9 bases from J, the junction kept 8 bases outside the gene matches. This CDR3 spans 17 amino acids. In DNA form, the CDR3 reads TGTGCCAGCTCACCACTTACCGGGACTAGCGGGAGAAGTGAGCAGTTCTTC. Protein product: CASSPLTGTSGRSEQFF.

This clone has more than one count but fewer than ten. The chain uses TRBV29-1 and TRBJ1-1; D uncertain. V lost 5 bases and J 0 bases, leaving 7 bases between the germline ends. Germline V CDR1 and CDR2: SQVTM, ANQGSEA. The CDR3 runs 12 residues. The CDR3 nucleotides are TGCAGCGTTAGAACACTGAACACTGAAGCTTTCTTT. Translation gives CSVRTLNTEAFF.

The V gene is TRBV10-2, the J gene TRBJ1-1; TRBD1 might be the D (5 bases). Looked up from germline, CDR1 is WSHSY and CDR2 is SAAADI. The CDR3 is 13 residues long. Trimming cost V 6 bases and J 0 bases, with 8 bases left between them. CDR3 sequence: CASSQGLNTEAFF. DNA for the CDR3: TGCGCCAGCAGCCAGGGTCTGAACACTGAAGCTTTCTTT.

CDR3 region: CASSRTPDSNQPQHF. For the CDR3, the DNA is TGCGCCAGCAGCCGGACACCTGATAGCAATCAGCCCCAGCATTTT. The rearrangement links TRBV4-1 to TRBJ1-5, with D tentatively TRBD1 (5 bases). CDR1 MGHRA and CDR2 YSYEKL come from the germline V gene. The CDR3 extends over 15 amino acids. The germline V and J ends were trimmed by 4 bases and 0 bases, with 10 bases remaining between them.

The rearrangement joins TRBV7-2 to TRBJ1-5; no firm D call. V lost 2 bases and J 4 bases, leaving 3 bases between the germline ends. Germline V CDR1 and CDR2: SGHTA, FQGNSA. CDR3 length: 12 amino acids. CDR3 amino acids: CASSLQNQPQHF. DNA of the CDR3: TGTGCCAGCAGCTTACAAAATCAGCCCCAGCATTTT.

The chain links TRBV9 to TRBJ2-3; D is unclear. Germline V lookup: CDR1 SGDLS, CDR2 YYNGEE. The V and J ends lost 0 bases and 0 bases respectively, with 5 bases between them. The CDR3 has 14 residues. The CDR3 sequence: CASSVGYSTDTQYF. In DNA, the CDR3 is TGTGCCAGCAGCGTAGGATATAGCACAGATACGCAGTATTTT.

The chain is built from TRBV5-1 and TRBJ2-2; 12 nucleotides agree with TRBD2. The CDR3 extends over 16 amino acids. Germline V gene sequence: CDR1 SGHRS, CDR2 YFSETQ. Trimming at V came to 1 base and at J to 7 bases, leaving 5 bases not matched to a gene. CDR3 residues: CASSLRLAGAGGELFF. The CDR3, as DNA: TGCGCCAGCAGCTTGAGACTAGCGGGAGCGGGCGGGGAGCTGTTTTTT.

This clone was counted between two and nine times. J is TRBJ2-2 and V is TRBV29-1; D is possibly TRBD1 or TRBD2 (5 bases each). CDR1 is SQVTM, CDR2 ANQGSEA, per germline. The CDR3 contains 16 residues. V was trimmed by 1 base and J by 4 bases, leaving 16 bases between them. The CDR3: CSVEAVTWDGTGELFF. The CDR3 DNA reads as TGCAGCGTTGAAGCCGTCACCTGGGACGGCACCGGGGAGCTGTTTTTT.

The chain combines TRBV5-1 with TRBJ2-2; no clear D gene. Per germline, CDR1 SGHRS and CDR2 YFSETQ. Trimming removed 0 bases from V and 7 bases from J, with 7 bases in between. CDR3 size: 13 residues. CDR3 coding DNA: TGCGCCAGCAGCTTGGTGGGCAACGGGGAGCTGTTTTTT. Translating gives CASSLVGNGELFF.

The chain combines TRBV19 with TRBJ2-4; D is uncertain. The germline V gene encodes CDR1 LNHDA and CDR2 SQIVND (reference sequence). Trimming removed 7 bases from V and 5 bases from J, with 12 bases in between. The CDR3 covers 13 residues. The CDR3 sequence is CASKWSGENIQYF. As DNA, the CDR3 is TGTGCCAGTAAATGGTCGGGCGAAAACATTCAGTACTTC. The whole variable domain, remainder taken from reference TRBV19 and TRBJ2-4, is DGGITQSPKYLFRKEGQNVTLSCEQNLNHDAMYWYRQDPGQGLRLIYYSQIVNDFQKGDIAEGYSVSREKKESFPLTVTSAQKNPTAFYLCASKWSGENIQYFGAGTRLSVL.

V and J are TRBV2 and TRBJ1-3, with D possibly being TRBD1 (5 bases). The CDR3 extends over 15 amino acids. Germline loops: CDR1 SNHLY, CDR2 FYNNEI. Trimming cost V 6 bases and J 8 bases, with 20 bases left between them. CDR3: CASRAQGVELDTIYF. The DNA for the CDR3 is TGTGCCAGCAGAGCCCAGGGAGTTGAGCTAGACACCATATATTTT.

This chain joins TRBV5-1 and TRBJ2-1; 8 bases fit TRBD1. Per the germline V gene, CDR1 is SGHRS and CDR2 is YFSETQ. V lost 2 bases, J lost 6 bases, and 4 bases stayed unmatched. This CDR3 spans 14 amino acids. The CDR3 protein is CASSFTGTGNEQFF. In DNA form, the CDR3 reads TGCGCCAGCAGCTTTACGGGGACAGGCAATGAGCAGTTCTTC.

This clone is a singleton in its sample. The CDR3 region is CASRAAEWPNYGYTF. In nucleotides, the CDR3 is TGCGCCAGCAGAGCTGCGGAGTGGCCCAACTATGGCTACACCTTC. The rearrangement joins TRBV5-1 to TRBJ1-2; D unclear. V lost 5 bases and J 2 bases, leaving 16 bases between the germline ends. Per germline, CDR1 SGHRS and CDR2 YFSETQ. The CDR3 consists of 15 residues. Full variable domain (rest looked up from reference TRBV5-1 and TRBJ1-2): KAGVTQTPRYLIKTRGQQVTLSCSPISGHRSVSWYQQTPGQGLQFLFEYFSETQRNKGNFPGRFSGRQFSNSRSEMNVSTLELGDSALYLCASRAAEWPNYGYTFGSGTRLTVV.

V is TRBV3-1 (or the pseudogene TRBV3-2) and J is TRBJ2-3; TRBD1 or TRBD2 may be the D gene (5 bases each). The CDR3 is 15 amino acids. V was pared by 7 bases and J by 4 bases, with 18 bases between. Germline CDR1 and CDR2: LGHDT and YNNKEL (reference sequence). The CDR3 bases are TGTGCCAGCACCAAAGGGGTGATGGGAGCAGATACGCAGTATTTT. Translation gives CASTKGVMGADTQYF.

This clone was seen ten or more times. The chain carries TRBV5-1 and TRBJ1-6; no definite D call. V gave up 4 bases and J gave up 9 bases, with 23 bases separating them. CDR1 SGHRS and CDR2 YFSETQ come from the germline V gene. The length of the CDR3 is 17 residues. The CDR3 bases are TGCGCCAGCAGCCTTGGTGAGGGCGCATTTAGAAGTTCACCCCTCCACTTT. Amino acid sequence: CASSLGEGAFRSSPLHF.

V is TRBV30 and J is TRBJ1-4, with D perhaps matching TRBD1 (5 bases). The CDR3 consists of 13 residues. Germline V lookup: CDR1 GTSNPN, CDR2 SVGIG (reference sequence). V shed 0 bases and J shed 13 bases, with 15 bases lying between them. The CDR3 coding sequence is TGTGCCTGGAGTGTTAGCCTCACAGGTGGACTGTTTTTT. This gives the protein CAWSVSLTGGLFF.

This clone was observed a handful of times. The CDR3 loop is CASSLVGGAGRYEQYF. The CDR3 DNA reads TGCGCCAGCAGCTTGGTCGGGGGGGCAGGACGCTACGAGCAGTACTTC. The chain recombines TRBV5-1 with TRBJ2-7; 8 bases fit TRBD2. The CDR3 has 16 residues. The germline V gene encodes CDR1 SGHRS and CDR2 YFSETQ. With V trimmed by 0 bases and J by 3 bases, 8 bases remained unmatched.

The J gene is TRBJ2-2, the V gene TRBV11-3, with a weak D call TRBD2 (6 bases). Germline assignment: CDR1 SGHNT and CDR2 YENEEA. This CDR3 is built from 15 residues. V was pared by 1 base and J by 5 bases, with 11 bases between. The CDR3 bases are TGTGCCAGCAGCTTAGTACTAGCCGATACCGGGGAGCTGTTTTTT. Protein product: CASSLVLADTGELFF.

The genes are TRBV29-1 and TRBJ2-7; D tentatively fits TRBD1 or TRBD2 (5 bases each). This CDR3 has 12 residues. Trimming took off 3 bases at V and 2 bases at J, with 8 bases between the two ends. Looked up from germline, CDR1 is SQVTM and CDR2 is ANQGSEA. CDR3 loop: CSVEGRTYEQYF. The CDR3 bases are TGCAGCGTTGAGGGACGGACCTACGAGCAGTACTTC.